A single sample gave rise to the 32 T cell receptor beta chains below, sequenced in a study of blood T cell repertoires in COVID-19. Here immunoSEQ multiplex PCR was the method, and the copy in TCRdb shows in-frame clones only, minus some. The profile shows a few hundred thousand clones, 80% to 90% of them singletons. Sequencing used PBMCs or T cells enriched from blood (not recorded which). Source of these receptors: a woman aged 40 to 50 with acute COVID-19.

This clone was detected only once. The chain recombines TRBV2 with TRBJ2-7, with D perhaps matching TRBD2 (5 bases). Per the germline V gene, CDR1 is SNHLY and CDR2 is FYNNEI. Deletions cut 4 bases from V and 4 bases from J, with 8 bases between. The CDR3 sequence is 12 residues long. The CDR3 sequence: CASSGSGYEQYF. DNA for the CDR3: TGTGCCAGCAGTGGGAGCGGATACGAGCAGTACTTC. The full variable domain, completed using reference TRBV2 and TRBJ2-7, is EPEVTQTPSHQVTQMGQEVILRCVPISNHLYFYWYRQILGQKVEFLVSFYNNEISEKSEIFDDQFSVERPDGSNFTLKIRSTKLEDSAMYFCASSGSGYEQYFGPGTRLTVT.

The chain joins TRBV28 to TRBJ1-1; 9 bases are a match to TRBD1. Losses at the gene ends were 1 base for V and 8 bases for J; bases not matched to a gene: 8. The CDR3 spans 15 residues. Germline V gene sequence: CDR1 MDHEN, CDR2 SYDVKM. In DNA, the CDR3 is TGTGCCAGCAGTTTATTCTCCTCTGGACAGGGGGAAGCTTTCTTT. Encoded protein: CASSLFSSGQGEAFF.

The gene calls are TRBV4-3 and TRBJ2-1; the D gene is possibly TRBD2 (6 bases). With 3 bases removed from V and 9 bases from J, the gap between germline ends came to 12 bases. The V gene's germline CDR1 is LGHNA and CDR2 YSLEER. This CDR3 has 13 amino acids. CDR3 in DNA: TGCGCCAGCAGCCAGGAACCCGGGAGTGAGCAGTTCTTC. Protein sequence: CASSQEPGSEQFF.

J is TRBJ2-3 and V is TRBV27; 11 bases are a match to TRBD2. The germline V gene encodes CDR1 MNHEY and CDR2 SMNVEV (reference sequence). This CDR3 region has 17 residues. The V gene end was trimmed by 7 bases and the J gene end by 8 bases; junction bases not matched to a gene: 17. CDR3 nucleotide sequence: TGTGCCAGCACTCTGACTAGCGGGATCCTCAGTGTGGGTACGCAGTATTTT. The encoded protein is CASTLTSGILSVGTQYF.

This clone was counted a few times. The chain employs TRBV29-1 and TRBJ2-2, with D uncertain. Per the germline V gene, CDR1 is SQVTM and CDR2 is ANQGSEA. There are 12 residues in the CDR3. The V end lost 3 bases, the J end lost 3 bases, and 5 bases lay between the germline ends. CDR3 loop: CSVDVDTGELFF. The DNA of the CDR3 is TGCAGCGTTGATGTCGACACCGGGGAGCTGTTTTTT.

This chain joins TRBV6-5 and TRBJ1-2, with 10 bases identical to TRBD1. Per the germline V gene, CDR1 is MNHEY and CDR2 is SVGAGI. J gave up 7 bases and V 4 bases, and 9 bases lay outside the gene matches. This CDR3 region has 15 residues. The CDR3 DNA reads TGTGCCAGCAGTTCCCCGGGACAGGGGAGTAGTGGCTACACCTTC. Its protein product is CASSSPGQGSSGYTF.

The rearrangement links TRBV14 to TRBJ2-3; possible D gene TRBD2, 6 bases. CDR3 length equals 13 residues. Germline values: CDR1 SGHDN, CDR2 FVKESK. V lost 4 bases to trimming and J lost 4 bases, with 9 bases between them. CDR3 sequence reads: CASSRQRADTQYF. In DNA, the CDR3 is TGTGCCAGCAGCCGACAGCGGGCAGATACGCAGTATTTT. Filled out from reference TRBV14 and TRBJ2-3, the complete variable domain reads EAGVTQFPSHSVIEKGQTVTLRCDPISGHDNLYWYRRVMGKEIKFLLHFVKESKQDESGMPNNRFLAERTGGTYSTLKVQPAELEDSGVYFCASSRQRADTQYFGPGTRLTVL.

This clone came up a few times. This CDR3 is also generated by other DNA sequences in the sample. V is TRBV28 and J is TRBJ2-7; weak D call: TRBD1 (5 bases). The CDR3 contains 12 residues. CDR1 and CDR2 from the germline V gene are MDHEN and SYDVKM. V was trimmed by 2 bases and J by 3 bases, leaving 5 bases between them. The CDR3 reads CASSLDSYEQYF. In nucleotides, the CDR3 is TGTGCCAGCAGTTTAGACAGCTACGAGCAGTACTTC.

The rearrangement uses TRBV28 and TRBJ2-7, with D possibly TRBD1 on 6 matching bases. Germline V gives CDR1 MDHEN, CDR2 SYDVKM. The CDR3 is made up of 13 amino acids. Between the trimmed V and J ends, which lost 6 bases and 2 bases, there was a span of 11 bases. CDR3 DNA: TGTGCCAGCAGCCCCTACAGGGCCTACGAGCAGTACTTC. Its protein is CASSPYRAYEQYF.

This clone was observed a single time. V is TRBV7-2 and J is TRBJ1-5; no clear D. The CDR3 is made up of 13 amino acids. In germline, CDR1 is SGHTA, CDR2 FQGNSA. V lost 5 bases and J 3 bases, leaving 8 bases between the germline ends. CDR3 bases: TGTGCCAGCAGCCCAACAGACAATCAGCCCCAGCATTTT. The encoded protein is CASSPTDNQPQHF.

The chain joins TRBV7-2 to TRBJ1-1, with D unclear. Germline loops: CDR1 SGHTA, CDR2 FQGNSA. V lost 5 bases and J 0 bases, leaving 4 bases between the germline ends. CDR3 length equals 12 residues. For the CDR3, the DNA is TGTGCCAGCAGCCGGGTGAACACTGAAGCTTTCTTT. Amino acids: CASSRVNTEAFF.

This clone was detected a few times. The chain is built from TRBV12-5 and TRBJ1-5, with D maybe TRBD1 (5 bases). The CDR3 totals 14 residues. V lost 2 bases to trimming and J lost 4 bases, with 9 bases between them. In germline, CDR1 is LGHNT, CDR2 FRNRAP. The CDR3 protein is CASGLYGGNQPQHF. The DNA of the CDR3 is TGTGCTAGTGGTTTGTACGGGGGGAATCAGCCCCAGCATTTT.

The chain is built from TRBV7-9 and TRBJ1-1; a possible D gene is TRBD1 (5 bases). V gave up 1 base and J gave up 1 base, with 13 bases separating them. Germline V gene lookup returns CDR1 SEHNR and CDR2 FQNEAQ (reference sequence). This CDR3 spans 16 amino acids. DNA of the CDR3: TGTGCCAGCAGCTTAGTGTGGGGCCCTCAGAACACTGAAGCTTTCTTT. Protein product: CASSLVWGPQNTEAFF.

This clone came up once. V usage is TRBV27 and J usage is TRBJ1-1, with 7 bases identical to TRBD1. V shed 4 bases, J shed 1 base, and the junction held 3 bases outside the gene matches. CDR3 length: 14 residues. Germline V gene sequence: CDR1 MNHEY, CDR2 SMNVEV (reference sequence). The CDR3 region is CASSSTGWNTEAFF. In nucleotides, the CDR3 is TGTGCCAGCAGTTCGACAGGGTGGAACACTGAAGCTTTCTTT.

The chain carries TRBV3-1 (or the pseudogene TRBV3-2) and TRBJ2-2; 15 bases are shared with TRBD2. Germline loops: CDR1 LGHDT, CDR2 YNNKEL (reference sequence). The CDR3 is made up of 19 amino acids. With V trimmed by 3 bases and J by 0 bases, 5 bases remained unmatched. The CDR3 DNA reads TGTGCCAGCAGCCACCCGGGACTAGCGGGAGGCCCGAACACCGGGGAGCTGTTTTTT. It specifies CASSHPGLAGGPNTGELFF.

This chain uses TRBV4-1 with TRBJ2-6; D may be TRBD1 (6 bases). The CDR3 is 18 residues long. Between the trimmed V and J ends, which lost 4 bases and 0 bases, there was a span of 16 bases. The germline gives CDR1 MGHRA, CDR2 YSYEKL. The CDR3 DNA sequence: TGCGCCAGCAGCCGAGAAGGACAGTCCGACTCTGGGGCCAACGTCCTGACTTTC. Translation: CASSREGQSDSGANVLTF.

The gene calls are TRBV28 and TRBJ1-1; a possible D gene is TRBD1 (6 bases). This CDR3 comprises 12 residues. Germline V gives CDR1 MDHEN, CDR2 SYDVKM. V lost 2 bases, J lost 11 bases, and 12 bases lay in between. DNA for the CDR3: TGTGCCAGCAGTTTAAACAGGGATGAGGCTTTCTTT. Its protein product is CASSLNRDEAFF. The entire variable domain, with the rest obtained from reference TRBV28 and TRBJ1-1, is as follows: DVKVTQSSRYLVKRTGEKVFLECVQDMDHENMFWYRQDPGLGLRLIYFSYDVKMKEKGDIPEGYSVSREKKERFSLILESASTNQTSMYLCASSLNRDEAFFGQGTRLTVV.

This clone came up once. The genes are TRBV10-3 and TRBJ1-1, with a possible D match to TRBD1 (5 bases). CDR3 length: 13 residues. Deletions cut 0 bases from V and 7 bases from J, with 9 bases between. The germline CDR1 and CDR2 sequences are ENHRY and SYGVKD. The DNA for the CDR3 is TGTGCCATCAGTGAGTCTACCGGACATGAAGCTTTCTTT. As protein: CAISESTGHEAFF.

The CDR3 nucleotides read TGCGCCAGCAGTGAGGGCTCACCCGTGAACACTGAAGCTTTCTTT. This gives the protein CASSEGSPVNTEAFF. The rearrangement links TRBV10-2 to TRBJ1-1; D is unresolved. Germline V gene sequence: CDR1 WSHSY, CDR2 SAAADI. The V end lost 2 bases, the J end lost 0 bases, and 10 bases lay between the germline ends. The CDR3 covers 15 residues.

The V gene is TRBV6-5, the J gene TRBJ1-1, with no clear D. The germline gives CDR1 MNHEY, CDR2 SVGAGI. V was shortened by 5 bases and J by 5 bases, with 18 bases between the two germline ends. The CDR3 runs 15 residues. This CDR3 reads CASSRGDAKGTEAFF. The DNA of the CDR3 is TGTGCCAGCAGTCGCGGAGACGCGAAAGGTACTGAAGCTTTCTTT.

This chain links TRBV13 with TRBJ2-7; D gene uncertain. The germline V gene has CDR1 PRHDT and CDR2 FYEKMQ (reference sequence). V lost 3 bases and J 4 bases, leaving 7 bases between the germline ends. This CDR3 region has 12 residues. The chain's CDR3 is CASSFGSYEQYF. The CDR3 DNA sequence: TGTGCCAGCAGCTTCGGTTCTTACGAGCAGTACTTC.

The chain joins TRBV7-9 to TRBJ2-5; 7 bases align to TRBD1. The germline gives CDR1 SEHNR, CDR2 FQNEAQ (reference sequence). The CDR3 has 14 residues. V shed 4 bases and J 2 bases; nucleotides not matched to a gene: 4. The CDR3 loop is CASSSTGQQETQYF. CDR3 nucleotide sequence: TGTGCCAGCAGCTCCACGGGACAGCAAGAGACCCAGTACTTC.

This chain connects TRBV29-1 to TRBJ2-3; TRBD2 agrees at 7 bases. Germline V gene sequence: CDR1 SQVTM, CDR2 ANQGSEA. CDR3 length equals 13 residues. Losses at the gene ends were 6 bases for V and 4 bases for J; bases not matched to a gene: 7. The CDR3 sequence is CSVETSPADTQYF. Here the CDR3 DNA reads TGCAGCGTCGAGACTAGCCCGGCAGATACGCAGTATTTT.

V is TRBV9 and J is TRBJ2-1; 10 nucleotides line up with TRBD1. This CDR3 region has 15 residues. V lost 1 base to trimming and J lost 6 bases; unmatched junction nucleotides: 4. Germline V gives CDR1 SGDLS, CDR2 YYNGEE. CDR3 residues: CASSVLGQGTNEQFF. As DNA, the CDR3 is TGTGCCAGCAGCGTATTGGGACAGGGGACCAATGAGCAGTTCTTC.

For this clone: The sample has other DNA sequences that encode this CDR3 too. The V gene is TRBV11-2, the J gene TRBJ2-5; 11 nucleotides line up with TRBD2. Germline assignment: CDR1 SGHAT and CDR2 FQNNGV. V dropped 3 bases and J dropped 1; count of bases not matched to a gene: 4. The CDR3 sequence is 16 residues long. CDR3 loop: CASSLRTSGFQETQYF. CDR3 DNA sequence: TGTGCCAGCAGCTTGAGGACTAGCGGGTTCCAAGAGACCCAGTACTTC.

This chain uses TRBV4-2 with TRBJ2-7; 7 nucleotides match TRBD2. The CDR3 is made up of 18 amino acids. Losses at the gene ends were 1 base for V and 0 bases for J; bases not matched to a gene: 12. CDR1 LGHNA and CDR2 YNFKEQ come from the germline V gene. The CDR3 reads CASSQGQGVGLSSYEQYF. The CDR3 DNA reads TGTGCCAGCAGCCAAGGTCAGGGCGTGGGACTAAGCTCCTACGAGCAGTACTTC.

The chain combines TRBV18 with TRBJ1-5; D unclear. This CDR3 region has 13 residues. Germline CDR1 and CDR2: KGHSH and LQKENI. The V gene lost 6 bases and the J gene lost 3 bases, with 9 bases spanning the gap. The DNA of the CDR3 is TGTGCCAGCTCGGGAGGGAACAATCAGCCCCAGCATTTT. Translated: CASSGGNNQPQHF. The variable domain in full, completed from reference TRBV18 and TRBJ1-5, reads NAGVMQNPRHLVRRRGQEARLRCSPMKGHSHVYWYRQLPEEGLKFMVYLQKENIIDESGMPKERFSAEFPKEGPSILRIQQVVRGDSAAYFCASSGGNNQPQHFGDGTRLSIL.

The V gene is TRBV4-3, the J gene TRBJ2-7; a weak D match, TRBD2 (5 bases). The V gene's germline CDR1 is LGHNA and CDR2 YSLEER. The germline V and J ends were trimmed by 1 base and 0 bases, with 13 bases remaining between them. The CDR3 is 16 residues long. CDR3 region: CASSQAWEGSSYEQYF. CDR3 bases: TGCGCCAGCAGCCAAGCCTGGGAAGGGAGCTCCTACGAGCAGTACTTC.

The chain joins TRBV28 to TRBJ1-1; 8 bases agree with TRBD1. The length of the CDR3 is 15 residues. The J segment lost 4 bases and the V segment lost 5 bases, leaving 9 bases of the junction unmatched. Germline lookup yields CDR1 MDHEN and CDR2 SYDVKM. DNA of the CDR3: TGTGCCAGCAGTGCCACCAGGGGGCAAGTCACTGAAGCTTTCTTT. Translating gives CASSATRGQVTEAFF.

This chain joins TRBV4-1 and TRBJ2-7; 10 bases map to TRBD1. Looked up from germline, CDR1 is MGHRA and CDR2 is YSYEKL. This CDR3 comprises 16 residues. Trimming cost V 2 bases and J 4 bases; bases outside gene matches: 8. CDR3 loop: CASSQFPGTGVYEQYF. In DNA, the CDR3 is TGCGCCAGCAGCCAATTTCCCGGGACAGGGGTATACGAGCAGTACTTC.

This clone was found once. The CDR3 loop reads CASSGRTGNSPLHF. The CDR3 nucleotides are TGTGCCAGCAGCGGTAGGACAGGGAATTCACCCCTCCACTTT. The chain couples TRBV3-1 (or the pseudogene TRBV3-2) to TRBJ1-6, with 8 bases identical to TRBD1. Germline V gives CDR1 LGHDT, CDR2 YNNKEL (reference sequence). The CDR3 contains 14 residues. J lost 7 bases, V lost 5 bases, and 4 bases had no gene match.

This chain connects TRBV11-2 to TRBJ2-7, with D possibly TRBD2 on 7 matching bases. The CDR3 has 15 residues. Trimming shortened V by 4 bases and J by 2 bases, and 15 bases separated the two germline ends. Germline V gene sequence: CDR1 SGHAT, CDR2 FQNNGV. CDR3 coding DNA: TGTGCCAGCAGCTCCTACACGGGGGGCGCCTACGAGCAGTACTTC. Its translation is CASSSYTGGAYEQYF.